This TCR beta chain originates from a study of blood T cells in healthy people across ages. Alongside a J-beta primer mix, a sample-barcoded 5' primer served in a second PCR lasting roughly 6 to 11 cycles. TCRdb itself ran the 5' RACE reads through MiXCR, one entry per CDR3 protein. Counted here are 850,000 to 1,300,000 distinct CDR3 sequences, under 55% occurring once; the ten biggest clones make up approximately 17%. The source is a woman in her sixties in good health. Source material: blood.

The DNA for the CDR3 is TGTGCCAGCAGCGAACAACCCTTACTAGCGGGAACGGCCAATGAGCAGTTCTTC. Its protein product is CASSEQPLLAGTANEQFF. V usage is TRBV7-8 and J usage is TRBJ2-1, with 10 bases lining up with TRBD2. After removal of 5 bases from V and 6 bases from J, the junction contained 16 bases not matched to a gene. CDR3 size: 18 residues. CDR1 SGHVS and CDR2 FQNEAQ come from the germline V gene.